This T cell receptor beta chain was recovered during a study of blood T cell repertoires in COVID-19. TCRdb's table, derived via immunoSEQ multiplex PCR, lists solely in-frame clones and lacks some. This repertoire shows about 140,000 clones, 82% found once; its top ten account for less than 5%. Germline V lookup: CDR1 ENHRY, CDR2 SYGVKD. With 2 bases clipped from V and 6 bases from J, the junction kept 12 bases outside the gene matches. CDR3 length: 16 residues. The rearrangement uses TRBV10-3 and TRBJ1-2; 7 bases are shared with TRBD1. The sequencing sample was made of peripheral blood. The TCR comes from a woman aged 80 or over with acute or convalescent COVID-19. CDR3 region: CAISEGSGGLADGYTF. The DNA of the CDR3 is TGTGCCATCAGTGAGGGGTCAGGGGGTTTGGCGGATGGCTACACCTTC.